Presented here are 24 T cell receptor beta chains from one specimen sequenced in a study of blood T cell repertoires in COVID-19. Sequenced by immunoSEQ multiplex PCR; TCRdb stores in-frame clones only, minus some. The sample has about 230,000 clones, 80% to 90% seen once. Sequenced material: peripheral blood. The receptors were sampled from a middle-aged woman who had recovered from COVID-19.

This chain joins TRBV15 and TRBJ2-3, with a possible D match to TRBD2 (5 bases). The germline V gene encodes CDR1 LNHNV and CDR2 YYDKDF (reference sequence). The CDR3 extends over 16 amino acids. Trimming removed 0 bases at V and 0 bases at J, with 10 bases between. The chain's CDR3 is CATSRDSQRSTDTQYF. In DNA, the CDR3 is TGTGCCACCAGCAGAGATAGCCAGCGGAGCACAGATACGCAGTATTTT.

This chain links TRBV3-1 (or the pseudogene TRBV3-2) with TRBJ1-4; D remains unclear. The CDR3 runs to 14 residues. The V gene's germline CDR1 is LGHDT and CDR2 YNNKEL (reference sequence). Between the trimmed V and J ends, which lost 5 bases and 5 bases, there was a span of 12 bases. CDR3 loop: CASSGGPENEKLFF. Here the CDR3 DNA reads TGTGCCAGCAGCGGCGGGCCGGAAAATGAAAAACTGTTTTTT.

In this sample, this clone turned up once. The same CDR3 is also encoded by other DNA sequences in this sample. V and J are TRBV29-1 and TRBJ1-3; D is undetermined. The CDR3 loop spans 12 amino acids. V lost 4 bases to trimming and J lost 1 base, with 5 bases between them. Germline values: CDR1 SQVTM, CDR2 ANQGSEA. This CDR3 is CSVVVSGNTIYF. The CDR3 nucleotides read TGCAGCGTTGTAGTTTCTGGAAACACCATATATTTT.

The chain employs TRBV6-2 or TRBV6-3 and TRBJ2-7; 8 nucleotides line up with TRBD2. The germline V gene has CDR1 MNHEY and CDR2 SVGEGT. Trimming removed 6 bases from V and 1 base from J; junction bases left unmatched: 14. The CDR3 runs 17 residues. This chain's CDR3 is CASSFARGGFRSYEQYF. As DNA, the CDR3 is TGTGCCAGCAGCTTTGCCCGCGGGGGGTTCAGATCCTACGAGCAGTACTTC.

The genes are TRBV10-2 and TRBJ1-2, with TRBD1 matching over 9 bases. The CDR3 totals 13 residues. CDR1 is WSHSY and CDR2 is SAAADI in the germline V gene. Trimming cost V 10 bases and J 8 bases; bases outside gene matches: 11. The CDR3 DNA reads as TGCGCCACCGATAAAAACAGGGGGCACGGCTACACCTTC. This gives the protein CATDKNRGHGYTF.

This chain connects TRBV28 to TRBJ2-4; 9 bases line up with TRBD2. Germline V gives CDR1 MDHEN, CDR2 SYDVKM. This CDR3 has 15 residues. J gave up 2 bases and V 4 bases, and 3 bases lay outside the gene matches. This CDR3 reads CASSSSGAPKNIQYF. CDR3 nucleotide sequence: TGTGCCAGCAGTTCTAGCGGGGCTCCCAAAAACATTCAGTACTTC.

This clone was seen only a few times. The CDR3 here is CASSQDSLLAGGSQYF. The CDR3 bases are TGTGCCAGCAGCCAAGATAGTTTACTAGCGGGGGGGTCGCAGTATTTT. V and J are TRBV3-1 (or the pseudogene TRBV3-2) and TRBJ2-3, with 13 positions matching TRBD2. Germline-derived CDR1 and CDR2 are LGHDT and YNNKEL (reference sequence). V dropped 0 bases and J dropped 10; count of bases not matched to a gene: 7. CDR3 length: 16 residues.

The gene calls are TRBV5-4 and TRBJ2-7, with unresolved D. The V end lost 2 bases, the J end lost 6 bases, and 15 bases lay between the germline ends. Germline lookup yields CDR1 SGHNT and CDR2 YYREEE (reference sequence). This CDR3 region has 14 residues. In DNA, the CDR3 is TGTGCCAGCAGCTTCGGAGCCAACGTATTCGAGCAGTACTTC. Protein sequence: CASSFGANVFEQYF.

This sequence joins TRBV4-2 and TRBJ2-3; 9 bases align to TRBD1. CDR1 and CDR2 (germline): LGHNA, YNFKEQ. The CDR3 sequence is 16 residues long. The V and J ends lost 5 bases and 2 bases, in that order; junction bases with no gene match: 8. CDR3 amino acids: CASSRTGDRFTDTQYF. In DNA, the CDR3 is TGTGCCAGCAGCAGGACAGGGGATCGGTTCACAGATACGCAGTATTTT.

The rearrangement joins TRBV27 to TRBJ1-2, with 8 nucleotides matching TRBD1. This CDR3 is 14 amino acids long. J gave up 4 bases and V 3 bases, and 4 bases lay outside the gene matches. Germline CDR1 reads MNHEY; CDR2 reads SMNVEV (reference sequence). CDR3 coding DNA: TGTGCCAGCAGTTTCAGCACAGGGGGCTATGGCTACACCTTC. Protein: CASSFSTGGYGYTF.

The chain combines TRBV3-1 (or the pseudogene TRBV3-2) with TRBJ2-7, with D possibly matching TRBD1 (5 bases). The CDR3 totals 12 residues. Trimming pared 0 bases from V and 5 bases from J, leaving 5 bases between. CDR1 and CDR2 from the germline V gene are LGHDT and YNNKEL (reference sequence). The CDR3 nucleotides are TGTGCCAGCAGCCAAGACAGGGACGAGCAGTACTTC. This translates into CASSQDRDEQYF.

The J gene is TRBJ2-5, the V gene TRBV3-1 (or the pseudogene TRBV3-2); TRBD2 matches 11 bases. There are 18 residues in the CDR3. Trimming at V came to 4 bases and at J to 1 base, leaving 11 bases not matched to a gene. The germline gives CDR1 LGHDT, CDR2 YNNKEL (reference sequence). This chain's CDR3 is CASSLLVNGLAGQETQYF. CDR3 DNA sequence: TGTGCCAGCAGCCTTTTAGTTAACGGACTAGCGGGCCAAGAGACCCAGTACTTC.

This clone was recorded a few times. J is TRBJ1-1 and V is TRBV3-1 (or the pseudogene TRBV3-2); D is uncertain. V was shortened by 3 bases and J by 4 bases, with 6 bases between the two germline ends. The CDR3 spans 12 residues. Germline CDR1 is LGHDT and CDR2 is YNNKEL (reference sequence). CDR3 region: CASSHGPTEAFF. The CDR3 DNA is TGTGCCAGCAGCCATGGGCCCACTGAAGCTTTCTTT.

The chain employs TRBV4-3 and TRBJ2-7; 7 bases agree with TRBD2. V trimming: 3 bases; J trimming: 6 bases; junction bases outside the gene matches: 2. This CDR3 is built from 12 residues. From germline, CDR1 is LGHNA and CDR2 YSLEER. Here the CDR3 DNA reads TGCGCCAGCAGCCAGGGGGGGAGCGAGCAGTACTTC. It codes for CASSQGGSEQYF.

The J gene is TRBJ1-5, the V gene TRBV11-2; weak D call: TRBD1 (5 bases). Germline V gene sequence: CDR1 SGHAT, CDR2 FQNNGV. The CDR3 runs 13 residues. Trimming took 2 bases from V and 4 from J, leaving 6 bases between them. The chain's CDR3 is CASSLRGNQPQHF. CDR3 DNA: TGTGCCAGCAGCTTACGGGGGAATCAGCCCCAGCATTTT.

This clone was detected a few times. This chain joins TRBV19 and TRBJ2-7, with a possible D match to TRBD1 (6 bases). The CDR3 has 12 amino acids. Germline values: CDR1 LNHDA, CDR2 SQIVND (reference sequence). Trimming shortened V by 6 bases and J by 2 bases, and 8 bases separated the two germline ends. This CDR3 is CASRQGTYEQYF. The CDR3 DNA is TGTGCCAGTAGACAGGGAACCTACGAGCAGTACTTC.

The rearrangement joins TRBV3-1 (or the pseudogene TRBV3-2) to TRBJ1-2; weak D call: TRBD1 (6 bases). Germline CDR1 is LGHDT and CDR2 is YNNKEL (reference sequence). Trimming stripped 4 bases from V and 7 bases from J, with 16 bases between. The CDR3 spans 14 residues. DNA of the CDR3: TGTGCCAGCAGCCCTTGGGGTCAGGGGTCTGGCTACACCTTC. It specifies CASSPWGQGSGYTF.

This clone turned up a few times. The V gene is TRBV19, the J gene TRBJ2-7; maybe TRBD1 (5 bases). The CDR3 has 15 amino acids. The germline V gene encodes CDR1 LNHDA and CDR2 SQIVND (reference sequence). Between the trimmed V and J ends, which lost 5 bases and 4 bases, there was a span of 18 bases. The DNA of the CDR3 is TGTGCCAGTAGTCCAACCGTCCAGGGAAAATACGAGCAGTACTTC. Encoded protein: CASSPTVQGKYEQYF.

The chain has TRBV28 and TRBJ2-1; D perhaps matches TRBD1 (6 bases). With 2 bases removed from V and 8 bases from J, the gap between germline ends came to 13 bases. The CDR3 sequence is 14 residues long. The V gene's germline CDR1 is MDHEN and CDR2 SYDVKM. In DNA form, the CDR3 reads TGTGCCAGCAGTTTACCACCAACAGGGTATGAGCAGTTCTTC. Translated: CASSLPPTGYEQFF.

The count of this clone is one. V and J are TRBV13 and TRBJ2-7, with 16 bases lining up with TRBD2. CDR3 length: 20 amino acids. Unmatched junction bases numbered 17, after V lost 7 bases and J lost 2 bases. Germline assignment: CDR1 PRHDT and CDR2 FYEKMQ (reference sequence). CDR3 coding DNA: TGTGCCAGCACCCTGGGGACTAGCGGGGGGGATAGAGTCCCTCCCTACGAGCAGTACTTC. Translation gives CASTLGTSGGDRVPPYEQYF.

In regard to this clone: The sample holds other DNA sequences that translate to the same CDR3. The CDR3 region is CASSLAGTDTQYF. The DNA of the CDR3 is TGTGCCAGCAGCTTGGCGGGGACAGATACGCAGTATTTT. The V and J genes are TRBV5-6 and TRBJ2-3; D possibly corresponds to TRBD2 (5 bases). V lost 0 bases and J 3 bases, leaving 5 bases between the germline ends. The CDR3 has 13 residues. The germline V gene has CDR1 SGHDT and CDR2 YYEEEE. The complete variable domain, with remaining parts taken from reference TRBV5-6 and TRBJ2-3, reads DAGVTQSPTHLIKTRGQQVTLRCSPKSGHDTVSWYQQALGQGPQFIFQYYEEEERQRGNFPDRFSGHQFPNYSSELNVNALLLGDSALYLCASSLAGTDTQYFGPGTRLTVL.

The genes are TRBV2 and TRBJ1-4; 8 positions match TRBD1. The CDR3 loop spans 15 amino acids. V was pared by 4 bases and J by 7 bases, with 8 bases of the junction left unmatched. Looked up from germline, CDR1 is SNHLY and CDR2 is FYNNEI. CDR3 region: CASSGQGTHGEKLFF. The DNA for the CDR3 is TGTGCCAGCAGTGGACAGGGGACGCACGGTGAAAAACTGTTTTTT.

V usage is TRBV27 and J usage is TRBJ1-5, with TRBD1 matching 9 bases. Trimming cost V 5 bases and J 2 bases; bases outside gene matches: 13. This CDR3 spans 18 amino acids. In germline, CDR1 is MNHEY, CDR2 SMNVEV (reference sequence). In DNA, the CDR3 is TGTGCCAGCAGTGCTTCCGGGACAGGGAGGGGTGGCAATCAGCCCCAGCATTTT. Amino acid sequence: CASSASGTGRGGNQPQHF.

V and J are TRBV4-3 and TRBJ2-7, with a possible D match to TRBD2 (5 bases). Trimming took 1 base from V and 7 from J, leaving 14 bases between them. Germline values: CDR1 LGHNA, CDR2 YSLEER. The CDR3 consists of 14 residues. CDR3 protein: CASSQGEGLEEQYF. In nucleotides, the CDR3 is TGCGCCAGCAGCCAAGGCGAGGGTTTGGAAGAGCAGTACTTC.